This T cell receptor beta chain stems from a study of T-cell reconstitution after alpha-beta-depleted transplantation in children (TCRdb year 2016). Study-level background: Using TCR repertoire profiling, the study quantitatively followed how T-cell immune reconstitution unfolded in children after TCRalphabeta/CD19-depleted allogeneic hematopoietic cell transplantation. Broad study findings and their caveats: About two months after transplant, the apparently early recovery of alphabetaT-cell counts reportedly depended on just several hundred clones that had expanded rapidly and came from non-depleted graft cells. In some patients, the high TCRbeta diversity seen at day 60 was put down to recipient T cells and intrathymic progenitors that had survived conditioning. Over the following months the frequencies of hyperexpanded clones went down, and after one year T-cell counts and TCRbeta diversity were mostly credited to newly produced T cells.

The CDR3 sequence holds 15 residues, the cysteine and phenylalanine included. Kept here is only the CDR3 DNA, which spans 45 bases and is read in frame from base 1. V loses 0 bases at its end and J loses 2 bases; junction bases beyond the gene matches: 3. As encoded in the germline V gene, CDR1 is SGHRS while CDR2 is YFSETQ. As for this clonotype: What this receptor recognizes is not known. There are no base qualities to consult, and no much larger clone falls within one base.

To prepare the library, PCR was applied. Sequencing was performed on an Illumina HiSeq 2500. To normalize quantification of the TCRbeta repertoire, the TCR libraries were built with molecular barcoding that relied on unique molecular identifiers. TCRdb reprocessed the public reads (quality trimming at Q25 with fastp, clone calling with MiXCR) and kept in-frame beta chains. Rows merge per CDR3 protein into single entries with the most common DNA and genes. The table for this sample lists about a million distinct CDR3 sequences; roughly 29% of them were counted only once. The ten biggest clones cover roughly 28% of the sample. The sample's treatment or condition, from its label and the paper: allogeneic hematopoietic cell transplantation with graft depleted of TCRalphabeta T cells and CD19 B cells. TCRalphabeta/CD19-depleted allogeneic hematopoietic cell grafts were given to the transplant recipients, all of whom were children.

The receptor comes from a boy in the first two years of life who had a stem cell transplant for SCID, so the T cells may come from the graft donor. This material consisted of PBMCs, mostly from graft donor cells, taken 360 days after TCRalphabeta/CD19-depleted stem cell transplant. The receptor chain draws on TRBV5-1 and TRBJ2-5, and 8 junction bases match TRBD2. The base sequence is TGCGCCAGCAGCTTGGATGGCGGGGGGCAAGAGACCCAGTACTTC. This is translated as CASSLDGGGQETQYF.